This entry lists 8 T cell receptor beta chains sequenced from one sample in a study of T cell repertoires in cytomegalovirus infection. TCRdb reprocessed the reads via MiXCR and lists one record per CDR3 protein. The data contain some 220,000 distinct CDR3 sequences, approximately 38% of them singletons. These receptors lack a known antigen. The specimen was CD8+ T cells from cultured PBMCs, collected from culture after CMV antigen stimulation. These receptors came from a human donor in good health (CMV status not recorded). Some clones in this sample may be carry-over from other donors' samples.

The rearrangement uses TRBV11-3 and TRBJ2-2; D unresolved. Trimming left V 6 bases short and J 5 bases short, with 10 bases between. Germline V gene data show CDR1 as SGHNT and CDR2 as YENEEA. The CDR3 spans 13 residues. The CDR3 DNA sequence: TGTGCCAGCAGTCCCGACATTACCGGGGAGCTGTTTTTT. Residues: CASSPDITGELFF.

This clonotype has a handful of counts. J is TRBJ1-2 and V is TRBV27, with 8 bases matching TRBD1. CDR3 length equals 15 residues. Trimming removed 3 bases from V and 6 bases from J; junction bases left unmatched: 9. From germline, CDR1 is MNHEY and CDR2 SMNVEV (reference sequence). The DNA for the CDR3 is TGTGCCAGCAGTTTTGGGCCCGGGACAGGAGATGGCTACACCTTC. Translating it yields CASSFGPGTGDGYTF.

This clonotype was counted many times. This chain connects TRBV7-8 to TRBJ2-1; the match to TRBD2 covers 12 bases. Germline V gives CDR1 SGHVS, CDR2 FQNEAQ. The CDR3 runs to 19 residues. V dropped 5 bases and J dropped 1; count of bases not matched to a gene: 12. The CDR3 bases are TGTGCCAGCAGCCCGCAACTAGCGGGGGGACCTCAGTCCTACAATGAGCAGTTCTTC. Protein: CASSPQLAGGPQSYNEQFF.

The chain recombines TRBV6-1 with TRBJ1-5; possible D gene TRBD1, 5 bases. Trimming took off 3 bases at V and 8 bases at J, with 5 bases between the two ends. This CDR3 has 11 residues. The germline gives CDR1 MNHNS, CDR2 SASEGT. In DNA form, the CDR3 reads TGTGCCAGCAGTGAGGGGGAGCCCCAGCATTTT. Translated: CASSEGEPQHF.

This clonotype has just a few counts. The chain combines TRBV6-1 with TRBJ2-2, with a tentative D call TRBD2 (5 bases). V lost 1 base to trimming and J lost 3 bases, with 15 bases between them. From germline, CDR1 is MNHNS and CDR2 SASEGT. The CDR3 runs 17 residues. The CDR3: CASSEGLPWGDTGELFF. CDR3 DNA sequence: TGTGCCAGCAGTGAAGGTCTCCCTTGGGGAGACACCGGGGAGCTGTTTTTT.

About this clonotype: The junction differs from germline at one of its ends, possibly a read error. The chain uses TRBV27 and TRBJ2-3; 7 nucleotides line up with TRBD2. Germline V gene sequence: CDR1 MNHEY, CDR2 SMNVEV (reference sequence). The CDR3 consists of 15 residues. CDR3 sequence reads: CAGSSRGRVTDTQYF. DNA of the CDR3: TGTGCCGGCAGTTCCCGCGGGAGAGTTACAGATACGCAGTATTTT.

The gene calls are TRBV4-1 and TRBJ1-1, with 9 positions matching TRBD1. The junction had 7 bases not matched to a gene; V was cut back by 3 bases and J by 5 bases. Per the germline V gene, CDR1 is MGHRA and CDR2 is YSYEKL. The CDR3 has 15 residues. The CDR3 sequence: CASSQDRGRQTEAFF. The CDR3 region has the DNA TGCGCCAGCAGCCAGGACAGGGGACGCCAAACTGAAGCTTTCTTT.

This rearrangement joins TRBV5-4 to TRBJ1-1, with 8 bases fitting TRBD1. Germline CDR1 and CDR2: SGHNT and YYREEE (reference sequence). V was clipped by 5 bases and J by 3 bases; unmatched bases: 3. The CDR3 runs 13 residues. CDR3 residues: CASRQGDDTEAFF. The CDR3 nucleotides read TGTGCCAGCAGACAGGGGGACGACACTGAAGCTTTCTTT.